These 31 T cell receptor beta chains originate from one sample sequenced in a study of blood T cell repertoires in COVID-19. The repertoire was sequenced with immunoSEQ multiplex PCR; TCRdb's copy has only in-frame clones and lacks some. The data show approximately 28,000 clones, about 92% seen once. The sequenced material came from peripheral blood. The receptors stem from a woman in her 70s with COVID-19, enrolled during active disease.

The V gene is TRBV5-1, the J gene TRBJ2-3, with 8 bases lining up with TRBD1. CDR1 is SGHRS and CDR2 is YFSETQ in the germline V gene. This CDR3 is built from 16 residues. J lost 2 bases, V lost 3 bases, and 8 bases had no gene match. CDR3 DNA: TGCGCCAGCAGCTCCGGACAGGGATTCATCACAGATACGCAGTATTTT. It translates to CASSSGQGFITDTQYF. The whole variable domain, remainder taken from reference TRBV5-1 and TRBJ2-3, is KAGVTQTPRYLIKTRGQQVTLSCSPISGHRSVSWYQQTPGQGLQFLFEYFSETQRNKGNFPGRFSGRQFSNSRSEMNVSTLELGDSALYLCASSSGQGFITDTQYFGPGTRLTVL.

CDR3 region: CASSSRGANEKLFF. The CDR3 coding sequence is TGTGCCAGCAGCAGCCGTGGAGCTAATGAAAAACTGTTTTTT. The chain carries TRBV5-4 and TRBJ1-4; D unresolved. V was cut by 4 bases and J by 3 bases, with 10 bases left in between. CDR3 size: 14 residues. Germline V gene lookup returns CDR1 SGHNT and CDR2 YYREEE (reference sequence).

The chain recombines TRBV7-2 with TRBJ1-1; D not resolved. This CDR3 region has 13 residues. The germline V gene encodes CDR1 SGHTA and CDR2 FQGNSA. Trimming left V 2 bases short and J 3 bases short, with 7 bases between. The CDR3 spells CASSLTEDTEAFF. DNA of the CDR3: TGTGCCAGCAGCTTAACCGAGGACACTGAAGCTTTCTTT.

The chain couples TRBV27 to TRBJ1-5; D gene unclear. Germline V gene lookup returns CDR1 MNHEY and CDR2 SMNVEV (reference sequence). This CDR3 contains 14 residues. V was trimmed by 4 bases and J by 11 bases, leaving 18 bases between them. The CDR3 DNA is TGTGCCAGCAGTTCTTCAACTACGGCGACGACCCAGCATTTT. Translating gives CASSSSTTATTQHF.

This chain connects TRBV5-4 to TRBJ2-2; a possible D gene is TRBD1 (6 bases). V was cut by 0 bases and J by 3 bases, with 12 bases left in between. Germline CDR1 SGHNT, CDR2 YYREEE (reference sequence). CDR3 length: 16 amino acids. In nucleotides, the CDR3 is TGTGCCAGCAGCTTGGAGCTTCCAGGGGACACCGGGGAGCTGTTTTTT. Translating it yields CASSLELPGDTGELFF.

V and J are TRBV19 and TRBJ1-6; D unresolved. There are 14 residues in the CDR3. V was trimmed by 5 bases and J by 2 bases, leaving 7 bases between them. Germline V lookup: CDR1 LNHDA, CDR2 SQIVND (reference sequence). CDR3 in DNA: TGTGCCAGTAGTGAGGGCGCCTATAATTCACCCCTCCACTTT. It specifies CASSEGAYNSPLHF.

This clone is medium-sized by share. The V and J genes are TRBV27 and TRBJ2-1, with a weak D call TRBD2 (6 bases). The germline V gene encodes CDR1 MNHEY and CDR2 SMNVEV (reference sequence). V gave up 7 bases and J gave up 5 bases, with 21 bases separating them. CDR3 length: 16 residues. The CDR3 here is CASTLSPGVRDNEQFF. CDR3 in DNA: TGTGCCAGCACCTTAAGTCCGGGAGTTCGGGACAATGAGCAGTTCTTC.

The rearrangement uses TRBV7-2 and TRBJ2-7; TRBD1 matches at 8 bases. This CDR3 spans 14 amino acids. Germline-derived CDR1 and CDR2 are SGHTA and FQGNSA. The ends lost 4 bases at V and 2 bases at J; junction bases unmatched: 4. The CDR3 is CASSSRDRTYEQYF. DNA for the CDR3: TGTGCCAGCAGCTCCCGGGACAGGACCTACGAGCAGTACTTC.

V usage is TRBV7-2 and J usage is TRBJ2-5; 8 positions agree with TRBD1. Germline trimming cut 6 bases from V and 4 bases from J; bases unmatched to any gene: 4. Germline V gives CDR1 SGHTA, CDR2 FQGNSA. CDR3 length equals 13 residues. The CDR3 coding sequence is TGTGCCAGCAGAACAGGGGGAGTAGAGACCCAGTACTTC. Protein: CASRTGGVETQYF. Variable domain in full (rest from reference TRBV7-2 and TRBJ2-5): GAGVSQSPSNKVTEKGKDVELRCDPISGHTALYWYRQSLGQGLEFLIYFQGNSAPDKSGLPSDRFSAERTGGSVSTLTIQRTQQEDSAVYLCASRTGGVETQYFGPGTRLLVL.

The rearrangement uses TRBV2 and TRBJ2-7, with 8 bases that match TRBD2. This CDR3 spans 12 amino acids. Germline V CDR1 and CDR2: SNHLY, FYNNEI. V shed 6 bases, J shed 5 bases, and the junction held 3 bases outside the gene matches. DNA of the CDR3: TGTGCCAGCAGAAGGACTAGCAACGAGCAGTACTTC. This codes for CASRRTSNEQYF.

The chain carries TRBV9 and TRBJ2-2; 7 nucleotides line up with TRBD1. J was trimmed by 0 bases and V by 3 bases; bases with no gene match: 14. This CDR3 has 19 residues. Germline CDR1 reads SGDLS; CDR2 reads YYNGEE. CDR3 amino acids: CASSAQLSKTGTNTGELFF. CDR3 bases: TGTGCCAGCAGCGCCCAATTAAGTAAGACAGGGACGAACACCGGGGAGCTGTTTTTT.

The chain is built from TRBV30 and TRBJ1-5; 9 positions match TRBD1. Germline trimming cut 3 bases from V and 0 bases from J; bases unmatched to any gene: 12. Germline loops: CDR1 GTSNPN, CDR2 SVGIG (reference sequence). This CDR3 contains 18 residues. CDR3 DNA sequence: TGTGCCTGGAGCGCTACCGGGACAGGGATTTATAGCAATCAGCCCCAGCATTTT. Translated: CAWSATGTGIYSNQPQHF.

This chain connects TRBV27 to TRBJ1-2; D possibly corresponds to TRBD1 (5 bases). The CDR3 contains 16 residues. Germline CDR1 is MNHEY and CDR2 is SMNVEV (reference sequence). The V and J ends lost 3 bases and 3 bases respectively, with 17 bases between them. CDR3 amino acids: CASSLGPTDIHYGYTF. The CDR3 DNA is TGTGCCAGCAGTTTGGGCCCGACAGATATTCACTATGGCTACACCTTC.

This sequence joins TRBV6-1 and TRBJ2-3, with 7 bases that match TRBD1. J gave up 6 bases and V 1 base, and 10 bases lay outside the gene matches. CDR1 and CDR2 from the germline V gene are MNHNS and SASEGT. The CDR3 has 16 amino acids. As DNA, the CDR3 is TGTGCCAGCAGTGAAGTTCCCTCACAGGGGAAGGATACGCAGTATTTT. This encodes CASSEVPSQGKDTQYF.

This sequence joins TRBV5-1 and TRBJ2-1; TRBD1 matches 7 bases. The CDR3 has 15 amino acids. J gave up 3 bases and V 4 bases, and 7 bases lay outside the gene matches. Germline V lookup: CDR1 SGHRS, CDR2 YFSETQ. CDR3 loop: CASSPRDSFYNEQFF. CDR3 in DNA: TGCGCCAGCAGCCCCCGGGACAGTTTCTACAATGAGCAGTTCTTC.

The rearrangement joins TRBV27 to TRBJ1-6; 7 nucleotides agree with TRBD1. Germline CDR1 and CDR2: MNHEY and SMNVEV (reference sequence). The V and J ends lost 4 bases and 0 bases, in that order; junction bases with no gene match: 3. This CDR3 has 16 residues. For the CDR3, the DNA is TGTGCCAGCAGTTCGGACAGGAGCTCCTATAATTCACCCCTCCACTTT. Amino acid sequence: CASSSDRSSYNSPLHF.

This chain connects TRBV11-2 to TRBJ1-2; 9 bases fit TRBD1. Unmatched junction bases numbered 3, after V lost 5 bases and J lost 5 bases. The CDR3 length is 13 residues. The germline V gene encodes CDR1 SGHAT and CDR2 FQNNGV. CDR3 bases: TGTGCCAGCAGCCCGGGACAGGGATATGGCTACACCTTC. This gives the protein CASSPGQGYGYTF. The full variable domain, rest sourced from reference TRBV11-2 and TRBJ1-2, is EAGVAQSPRYKIIEKRQSVAFWCNPISGHATLYWYQQILGQGPKLLIQFQNNGVVDDSQLPKDRFSAERLKGVDSTLKIQPAKLEDSAVYLCASSPGQGYGYTFGSGTRLTVV.

This clone was counted between two and nine times. The chain has TRBV5-5 and TRBJ2-7; D gene uncertain. Per germline, CDR1 SGHKS and CDR2 YYEKEE (reference sequence). This CDR3 has 12 amino acids. CDR3 coding DNA: TGTGCATCGACTCCTAGCTCCTACGAGCAGTACTTC. Protein product: CASTPSSYEQYF.

V usage is TRBV19 and J usage is TRBJ1-5; TRBD1 is a possible D gene (5 bases). Trimming stripped 3 bases from V and 2 bases from J, with 8 bases between. This CDR3 has 14 amino acids. Germline lookup yields CDR1 LNHDA and CDR2 SQIVND (reference sequence). The CDR3, as DNA: TGTGCCAGTAGTATTACAGGAGGCAATCAGCCCCAGCATTTT. This encodes CASSITGGNQPQHF.

The chain joins TRBV10-3 to TRBJ2-1, with unresolved D. V was cut by 5 bases and J by 9 bases, with 17 bases left in between. Germline CDR1 reads ENHRY; CDR2 reads SYGVKD. The CDR3 is made up of 14 amino acids. DNA for the CDR3: TGTGCCATCAGTCACCTAGTGGGTGATCCTGAGCAGTTCTTC. It encodes CAISHLVGDPEQFF.

The chain recombines TRBV9 with TRBJ1-1; D is unclear. This CDR3 has 13 residues. Trimming removed 4 bases from V and 3 bases from J, with 10 bases in between. Germline assignment: CDR1 SGDLS and CDR2 YYNGEE. CDR3 sequence: CASSWASDTEAFF. The CDR3, as DNA: TGTGCCAGCAGCTGGGCGTCGGACACTGAAGCTTTCTTT.

The rearrangement links TRBV6-6 to TRBJ1-4, with 8 bases identical to TRBD1. CDR1 MNHNY and CDR2 SVGAGI come from the germline V gene (reference sequence). J gave up 8 bases and V 3 bases, and 5 bases lay outside the gene matches. This CDR3 has 14 residues. CDR3 amino acids: CASSYGQGGEKLFF. The CDR3 DNA is TGTGCCAGCAGTTATGGACAGGGCGGGGAAAAACTGTTTTTT.

This sequence joins TRBV28 and TRBJ2-3; the D gene is possibly TRBD2 (6 bases). This CDR3 spans 16 amino acids. Per the germline V gene, CDR1 is MDHEN and CDR2 is SYDVKM. The germline V and J ends were trimmed by 3 bases and 8 bases, with 21 bases remaining between them. This chain's CDR3 is CASSLLGGRSGGTQYF. The CDR3 coding sequence is TGTGCCAGCAGTTTGCTGGGAGGTCGGTCCGGAGGTACGCAGTATTTT.

The J gene is TRBJ2-7, the V gene TRBV19; 10 bases line up with TRBD2. After removal of 5 bases from V and 2 bases from J, the junction contained 9 bases not matched to a gene. Germline CDR1 is LNHDA and CDR2 is SQIVND (reference sequence). The CDR3 totals 16 residues. CDR3 sequence reads: CASSALRLAGTYEQYF. CDR3 in DNA: TGTGCCAGTAGTGCGCTTAGACTAGCGGGTACCTACGAGCAGTACTTC.

The genes are TRBV28 and TRBJ2-1; 12 bases match TRBD2. Unmatched junction bases numbered 3, after V lost 6 bases and J lost 6 bases. The CDR3 sequence is 14 residues long. Germline V gene lookup returns CDR1 MDHEN and CDR2 SYDVKM. Here the CDR3 DNA reads TGTGCCAGCAGCGGGGGACTAGCGGGCAATGAGCAGTTCTTC. Amino acid sequence: CASSGGLAGNEQFF.

The chain uses TRBV5-4 and TRBJ2-7, with 7 bases aligning to TRBD1. Trimming at V came to 5 bases and at J to 0 bases, leaving 5 bases not matched to a gene. This CDR3 region has 14 residues. Looked up from germline, CDR1 is SGHNT and CDR2 is YYREEE (reference sequence). CDR3 nucleotides: TGTGCCAGCAGTTGGGACAGAAGCTCCTACGAGCAGTACTTC. Protein product: CASSWDRSSYEQYF.

The V gene is TRBV7-9, the J gene TRBJ1-3; weak D call: TRBD1 (5 bases). V lost 5 bases to trimming and J lost 0 bases, with 8 bases between them. Germline CDR1 and CDR2: SEHNR and FQNEAQ (reference sequence). The CDR3 has 14 amino acids. The CDR3 nucleotides are TGTGCCAGCAGCCGGGGGGGCTCTGGAAACACCATATATTTT. This gives the protein CASSRGGSGNTIYF. Based on the CDR3 plus reference TRBV7-9 and TRBJ1-3, the full variable domain is DTGVSQNPRHKITKRGQNVTFRCDPISEHNRLYWYRQTLGQGPEFLTYFQNEAQLEKSRLLSDRFSAERPKGSFSTLEIQRTEQGDSAMYLCASSRGGSGNTIYFGEGSWLTVV.

The chain links TRBV6-4 to TRBJ2-1; weak D call: TRBD1 (6 bases). This CDR3 is built from 13 residues. Trimming took off 0 bases at V and 13 bases at J, with 13 bases between the two ends. Germline values: CDR1 MRHNA, CDR2 SNTAGT. Here the CDR3 DNA reads TGTGCCAGCAGTGACTCACAGGGTACCAGTCAGTTCTTC. This codes for CASSDSQGTSQFF.

This chain links TRBV5-1 with TRBJ1-1; a weak D match, TRBD1 (5 bases). Trimming took off 4 bases at V and 6 bases at J, with 10 bases between the two ends. CDR1 and CDR2 from the germline V gene are SGHRS and YFSETQ. CDR3 length equals 12 residues. CDR3 sequence: CASSVGEAEAFF. CDR3 in DNA: TGCGCCAGCAGCGTGGGGGAGGCTGAAGCTTTCTTT.

The V call is TRBV9, the J call TRBJ1-2; the match to TRBD1 covers 9 bases. V was clipped by 4 bases and J by 4 bases; unmatched bases: 8. Germline CDR1 reads SGDLS; CDR2 reads YYNGEE. The CDR3 is 15 amino acids. The CDR3 coding sequence is TGTGCCAGCAGCTACACCGGGACAGGGACCTATGGCTACACCTTC. It specifies CASSYTGTGTYGYTF.

This clone was recorded only once. The chain has TRBV6-5 and TRBJ2-1; 13 nucleotides align to TRBD2. There are 14 residues in the CDR3. CDR1 and CDR2 from the germline V gene are MNHEY and SVGAGI. After removal of 4 bases from V and 8 bases from J, the junction contained 2 bases not matched to a gene. For the CDR3, the DNA is TGTGCCAGCAGTTGGACTAGCGGGAGCCATGAGCAGTTCTTC. It translates to CASSWTSGSHEQFF.